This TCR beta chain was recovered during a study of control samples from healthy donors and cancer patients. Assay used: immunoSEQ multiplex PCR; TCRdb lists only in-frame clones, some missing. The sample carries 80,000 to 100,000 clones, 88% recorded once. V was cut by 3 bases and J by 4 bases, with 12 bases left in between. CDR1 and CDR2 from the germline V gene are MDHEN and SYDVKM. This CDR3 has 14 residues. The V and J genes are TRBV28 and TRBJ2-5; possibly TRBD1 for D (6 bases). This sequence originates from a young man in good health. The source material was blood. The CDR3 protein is CASSLWQGIETQYF. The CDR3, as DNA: TGTGCCAGCAGTTTGTGGCAGGGGATAGAGACCCAGTACTTC.